This T cell receptor (beta chain) was found in a study of CD4 T cells in relation to SARS-CoV-2 and coronaviruses. Study-wide background: TCR beta CDR3s were sequenced after approximately nine-day antigen culture of PBMCs. The HLA restriction of the shared crossreactive spike epitopes was mapped.

A remark on this clone: Its antigen is not known.

Sorted naive or memory CD4+ cells met CEF peptides for approximately ten days. Libraries were prepared by immunoSEQ multiplex PCR; TCRdb keeps only in-frame clonotypes and omits some of them. The table includes about 37,000 clones, roughly 84% detected once. The receptor comes from an adult with COVID-19. The sequencing sample was made of naive CD4+ T cells from PBMCs, cultured in vitro. Subset here: naive CD4+ T cells isolated by negative enrichment.

For the CDR3, the DNA is TGTGCCAGCAGCGTAGCGGGAGGGTCGGAAGAGACCCAGTACTTC. Amino acids: CASSVAGGSEETQYF. V gene TRBV9 combines with J gene TRBJ2-5; TRBD2 aligns across 8 bases. CDR1 and CDR2 from the germline V gene are SGDLS and YYNGEE. The ends lost 0 bases at V and 3 bases at J; junction bases unmatched: 4. The CDR3 runs 15 residues.